This T cell receptor (beta chain) was profiled in a study of CD8 T cells in Susac syndrome. RNA totalling roughly 0.45 to 1 ug underwent reverse transcription with random hexamers. TCRdb reanalysed the immunoSEQ multiplex PCR reads using MiXCR and keeps one entry per CDR3 protein. The repertoire holds a few hundred thousand distinct CDR3 sequences, with around 93% as singletons. Between the trimmed V and J ends, which lost 5 bases and 3 bases, there was a span of 16 bases. Germline lookup yields CDR1 DFQATT and CDR2 SNEGSKA (reference sequence). This CDR3 is built from 14 residues. Material for sequencing was CD4+ T cells from PBMCs. The chain employs TRBV20-1 and TRBJ2-5; D may be TRBD1 or TRBD2 (5 bases each). This TCR derives from a human donor with multiple sclerosis. The CDR3 loop reads CSAVGQVGEETQYF. For the CDR3, the DNA is TGCAGTGCTGTCGGTCAGGTGGGGGAAGAGACCCAGTACTTC.